The following is a T cell receptor beta chain sequence with its context. This clonotype was counted a few times. Its antigen target is currently unknown. Per-base qualities were not stored, and no clone one base away is much larger. The entry originates in a study of CD8 T cells in ankylosing spondylitis (dated 2017 in TCRdb). About the full investigation: The study set out to find disease-linked TCR variants by profiling T cell receptor beta repertoires in ankylosing spondylitis patients and healthy donors. In total, the full study cohort was made up of over a hundred healthy donors and 25 or so ankylosing spondylitis patients. Samples of peripheral blood were taken, and for ankylosing spondylitis patients, synovial fluid was collected as well. On the study overall, not on this receptor specifically: Blood from ankylosing spondylitis patients appeared to be characterized by a TCR beta motif made up of eight highly homologous amino acid variants. Some motif variants had previously been reported in the synovial fluid and blood of reactive arthritis patients, which suggests shared mechanisms of disease initiation. The disease-linked clones showed a CD8+ phenotype and occurred at relatively low frequencies in peripheral blood. According to the report, matched synovial fluid samples from ankylosing spondylitis patients were significantly enriched for the disease-linked clones.

According to the germline V gene, CDR1 reads SGHNT and CDR2 reads YENEEA. The CDR3 holds 16 amino acids from the cysteine to the phenylalanine. The read is trimmed to its CDR3 DNA, 48 bases read in frame from base 1. Trimmed from V: 4 bases; trimmed from J: 2 bases; junction bases lacking a gene match: 7. The sequencer was an Illumina HiSeq 2500. TCR beta libraries were prepared by quantitative 5'-RACE with molecular barcodes. From the authors' description of their analysis: Disease-linked TCR variants were identified with a new computational method built on a probabilistic model of VDJ rearrangement. TCRdb applied fastp at Q25 and MiXCR to the public reads, then kept only in-frame beta chains. Each entry merges the rows of one CDR3 protein and shows their most common DNA and genes. In this record, the V and J calls reflect TCRdb's handling and not the investigators' own analysis. The sample profile shows 300,000 to 400,000 distinct CDR3 sequences; 14% to 15% of them were found once. The ten most abundant clones make up 0.85% to 1.4% of the sample.

The sample consisted of blood, either unsorted or a sorted T cell fraction (not recorded which). This TCR came from a male donor with ankylosing spondylitis or in good health (not recorded which). The chain is encoded by TRBV11-3 joined to TRBJ2-5, with 10 bases aligning to TRBD1. CDR3 sequence: CASSSEGTGVQETQYF. The DNA sequence is TGTGCCAGCAGCTCCGAGGGGACAGGGGTACAAGAGACCCAGTACTTC. With the rest looked up from the reference TRBV11-3 and TRBJ2-5 genes rather than sequenced, the full variable domain is EAGVVQSPRYKIIEKKQPVAFWCNPISGHNTLYWYLQNLGQGPELLIRYENEEAVDDSQLPKDRFSAERLKGVDSTLKIQPAELGDSAVYLCASSSEGTGVQETQYFGPGTRLLVL.